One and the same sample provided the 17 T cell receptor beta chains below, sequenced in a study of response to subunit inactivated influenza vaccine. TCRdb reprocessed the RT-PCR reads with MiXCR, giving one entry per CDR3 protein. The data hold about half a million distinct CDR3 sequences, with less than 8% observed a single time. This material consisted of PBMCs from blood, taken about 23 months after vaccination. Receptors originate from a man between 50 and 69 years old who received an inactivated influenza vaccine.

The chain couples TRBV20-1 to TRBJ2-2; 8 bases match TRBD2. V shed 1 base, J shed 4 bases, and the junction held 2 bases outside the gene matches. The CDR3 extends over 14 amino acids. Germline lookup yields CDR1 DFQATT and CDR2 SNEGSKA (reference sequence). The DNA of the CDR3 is TGCAGTGCTAGAGTAGCGGGGCGCACCGGGGAGCTGTTTTTT. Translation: CSARVAGRTGELFF.

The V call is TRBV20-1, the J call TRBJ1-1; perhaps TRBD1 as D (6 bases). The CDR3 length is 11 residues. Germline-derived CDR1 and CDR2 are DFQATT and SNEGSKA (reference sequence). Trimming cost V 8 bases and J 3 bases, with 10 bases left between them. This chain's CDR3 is CSIAGDTEAFF. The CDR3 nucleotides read TGCAGTATAGCAGGGGACACTGAAGCTTTCTTT.

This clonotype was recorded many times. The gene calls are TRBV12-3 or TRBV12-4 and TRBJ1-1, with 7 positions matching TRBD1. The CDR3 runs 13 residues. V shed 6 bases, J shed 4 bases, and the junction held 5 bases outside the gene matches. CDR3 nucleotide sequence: TGTGCCAGCAGGAGGGGGCCGAGCACTGAAGCTTTCTTT. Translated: CASRRGPSTEAFF.

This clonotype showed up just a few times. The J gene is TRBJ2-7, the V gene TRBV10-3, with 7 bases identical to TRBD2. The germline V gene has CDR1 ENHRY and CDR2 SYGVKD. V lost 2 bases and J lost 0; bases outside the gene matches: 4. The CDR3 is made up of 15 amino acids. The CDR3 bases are TGTGCCATCAGTGAGAGAGGGGAGGGCTCCTACGAGCAGTACTTC. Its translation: CAISERGEGSYEQYF.

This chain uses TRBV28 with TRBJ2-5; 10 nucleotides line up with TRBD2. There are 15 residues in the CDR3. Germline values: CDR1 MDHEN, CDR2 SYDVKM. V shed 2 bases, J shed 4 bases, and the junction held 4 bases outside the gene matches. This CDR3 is CASSLLAGDLETQYF. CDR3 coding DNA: TGTGCCAGCAGTTTACTAGCGGGAGATCTAGAGACCCAGTACTTC.

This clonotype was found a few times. The CDR3 DNA is TGTGCCAGCAAGGGGGTTTTGGGGGAAGGATCTGGGGCCAACGTCCTGACTTTC. Encoded protein: CASKGVLGEGSGANVLTF. V gene TRBV6-2 or TRBV6-3 combines with J gene TRBJ2-6; weak D call: TRBD1 (6 bases). The germline CDR1 and CDR2 sequences are MNHEY and SVGEGT. CDR3 length: 18 amino acids. V lost 7 bases, J lost 1 base, and 20 bases lay in between.

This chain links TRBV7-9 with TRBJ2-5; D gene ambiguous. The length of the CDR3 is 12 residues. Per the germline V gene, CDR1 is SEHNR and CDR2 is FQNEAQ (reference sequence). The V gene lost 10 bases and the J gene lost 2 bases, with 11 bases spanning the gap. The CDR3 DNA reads TGTGCCACCGAGGTGGGGCAAGAGACCCAGTACTTC. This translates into CATEVGQETQYF. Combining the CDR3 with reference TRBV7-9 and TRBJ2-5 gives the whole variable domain DTGVSQNPRHKITKRGQNVTFRCDPISEHNRLYWYRQTLGQGPEFLTYFQNEAQLEKSRLLSDRFSAERPKGSFSTLEIQRTEQGDSAMYLCATEVGQETQYFGPGTRLLVL.

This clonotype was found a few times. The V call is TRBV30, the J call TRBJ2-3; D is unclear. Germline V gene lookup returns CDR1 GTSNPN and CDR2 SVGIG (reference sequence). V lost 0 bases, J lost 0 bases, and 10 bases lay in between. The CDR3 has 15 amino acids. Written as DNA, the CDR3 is TGTGCCTGGAGTGTAGATGTGGGAAGCACAGATACGCAGTATTTT. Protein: CAWSVDVGSTDTQYF.

Here the CDR3 reads CASSPLDGGLETQYF. In DNA form, the CDR3 reads TGTGCCAGCAGTCCCTTAGACGGGGGCTTAGAGACCCAGTACTTC. The V and J genes are TRBV27 and TRBJ2-5; D may match TRBD1 or TRBD2 (6 bases each). V lost 5 bases and J lost 4, with 17 bases in between. The CDR3 has 15 residues. From germline, CDR1 is MNHEY and CDR2 SMNVEV (reference sequence).

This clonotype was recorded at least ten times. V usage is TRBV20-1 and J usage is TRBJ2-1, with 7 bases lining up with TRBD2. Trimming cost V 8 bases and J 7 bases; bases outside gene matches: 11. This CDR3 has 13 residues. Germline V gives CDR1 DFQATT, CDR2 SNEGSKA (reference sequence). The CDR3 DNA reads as TGCAGTTTAGACGGACTAGTGGGTAATGAGCAGTTCTTC. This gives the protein CSLDGLVGNEQFF.

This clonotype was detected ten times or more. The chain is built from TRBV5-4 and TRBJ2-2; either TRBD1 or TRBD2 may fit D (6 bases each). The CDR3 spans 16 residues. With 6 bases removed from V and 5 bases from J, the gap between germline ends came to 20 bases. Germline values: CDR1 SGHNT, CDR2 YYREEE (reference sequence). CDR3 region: CASNPGGPLGTGELFF. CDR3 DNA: TGTGCCAGCAACCCCGGGGGCCCGTTGGGGACCGGGGAGCTGTTTTTT. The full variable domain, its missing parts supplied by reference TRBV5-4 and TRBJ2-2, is ETGVTQSPTHLIKTRGQQVTLRCSSQSGHNTVSWYQQALGQGPQFIFQYYREEENGRGNFPPRFSGLQFPNYSSELNVNALELDDSALYLCASNPGGPLGTGELFFGEGSRLTVL.

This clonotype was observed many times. DNA for the CDR3: TGTGCCAGCAGTTTACTCAAGGGTGGGCGTGAAAAACTGTTTTTT. Amino acids: CASSLLKGGREKLFF. The chain uses TRBV28 and TRBJ1-4; D is unresolved. The ends were cut back, 2 bases at V and 7 bases at J, with 14 bases in the middle. Per germline, CDR1 MDHEN and CDR2 SYDVKM. CDR3 size: 15 residues.

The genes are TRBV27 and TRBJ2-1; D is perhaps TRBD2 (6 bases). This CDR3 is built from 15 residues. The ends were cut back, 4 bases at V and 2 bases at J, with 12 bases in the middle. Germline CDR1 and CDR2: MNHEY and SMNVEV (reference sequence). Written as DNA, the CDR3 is TGTGCCAGCAGTTCGGGACTGCGAGCCTACAATGAGCAGTTCTTC. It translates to CASSSGLRAYNEQFF.

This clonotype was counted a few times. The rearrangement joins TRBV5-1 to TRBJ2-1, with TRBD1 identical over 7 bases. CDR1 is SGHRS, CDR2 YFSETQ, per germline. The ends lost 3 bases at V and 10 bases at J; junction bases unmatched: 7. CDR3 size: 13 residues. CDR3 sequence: CASSSGQLREQFF. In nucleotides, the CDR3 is TGCGCCAGCAGCTCGGGACAGCTGAGGGAGCAGTTCTTC.

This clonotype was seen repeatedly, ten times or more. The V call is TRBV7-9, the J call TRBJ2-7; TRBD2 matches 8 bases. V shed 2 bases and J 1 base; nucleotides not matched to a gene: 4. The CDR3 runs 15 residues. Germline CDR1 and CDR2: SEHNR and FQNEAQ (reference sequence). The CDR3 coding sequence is TGTGCCAGCAGCTTAACGACTAGCGTTTCCTACGAGCAGTACTTC. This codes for CASSLTTSVSYEQYF.

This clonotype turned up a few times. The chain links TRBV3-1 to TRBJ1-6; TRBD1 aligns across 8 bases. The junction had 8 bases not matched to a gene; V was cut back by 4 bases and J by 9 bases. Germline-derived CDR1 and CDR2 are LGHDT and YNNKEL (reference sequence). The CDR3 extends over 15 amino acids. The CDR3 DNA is TGTGCCAGCAGCCTCGTCGGACAGGGTGGTTCACCCCTCCACTTT. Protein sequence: CASSLVGQGGSPLHF.

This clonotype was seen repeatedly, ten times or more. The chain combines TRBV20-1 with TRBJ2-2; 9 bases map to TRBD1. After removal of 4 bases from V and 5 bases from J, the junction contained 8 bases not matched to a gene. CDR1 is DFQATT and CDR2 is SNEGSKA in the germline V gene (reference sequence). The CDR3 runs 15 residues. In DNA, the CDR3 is TGCAGTGCTAATACAGGGGGCGCAAGAACCGGGGAGCTGTTTTTT. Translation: CSANTGGARTGELFF.